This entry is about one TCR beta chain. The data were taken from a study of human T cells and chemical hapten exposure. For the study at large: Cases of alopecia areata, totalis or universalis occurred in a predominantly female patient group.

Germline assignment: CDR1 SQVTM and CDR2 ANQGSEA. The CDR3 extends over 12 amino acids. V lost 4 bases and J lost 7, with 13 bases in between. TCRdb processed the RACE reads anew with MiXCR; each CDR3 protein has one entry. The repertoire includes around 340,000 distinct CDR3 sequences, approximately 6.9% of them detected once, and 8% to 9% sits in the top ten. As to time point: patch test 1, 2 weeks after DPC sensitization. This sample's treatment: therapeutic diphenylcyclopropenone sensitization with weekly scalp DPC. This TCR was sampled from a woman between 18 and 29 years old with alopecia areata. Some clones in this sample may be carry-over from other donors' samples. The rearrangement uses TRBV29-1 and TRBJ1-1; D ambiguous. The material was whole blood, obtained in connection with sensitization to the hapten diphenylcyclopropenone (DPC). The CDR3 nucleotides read TGCAGCGTTGTAACCGGGGATAGTGAAGCTTTCTTT. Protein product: CSVVTGDSEAFF.